This TCR beta chain was captured in a study of monozygotic twins with inflammatory bowel disease. The study, taken as a whole, reports: Different subtypes (of T cells) could not be told apart from one another. IBD patients showed reduced TCRbeta diversity (inverse Simpson) versus healthy co-twins.

As to this clonotype: Antigen: not known.

The CDR3 sequence is 15 residues long. Germline values: CDR1 MDHEN, CDR2 SYDVKM. Each TCR library used roughly 4,000 ng of total RNA. Eight reactions per sample, run separately, yielded cDNA. TCRdb reprocessed the 5' RACE reads, keeping one entry per CDR3 protein, no DNA. In all, the sample yields fewer than 200,000 distinct CDR3 sequences. The J gene is TRBJ2-3, the V gene TRBV28; there is no DNA to check the TCRdb D call of TRBD1. This TCR came from a human donor with ulcerative colitis or Crohn's disease, or a healthy co-twin of an affected twin (not recorded which). The sample was blood. CDR3 protein: CASSARQGSTDTQYF.